One and the same sample provided the 29 T cell receptor beta chains below, sequenced in a study of blood T cell repertoires in COVID-19 (TCRdb year 2020). Library prep was done by the immunoSEQ multiplex PCR assay. The immuneACCESS repertoire file appears here via TCRdb, limited to in-frame rearrangements. These files lack a portion of the clones; in checked studies, under half of the deficit traces to unresolved V genes, and the cause of the others is not known. Here the sample has about 240,000 clones; about 83% occur a single time. Around 5.5% of the sample is taken by the ten largest. The sequencing input was peripheral blood. The receptors were gathered from a human donor in a cohort sampled during active COVID-19.

This sequence joins TRBV6-5 and TRBJ2-1; 9 nucleotides align to TRBD2. The CDR3 is 15 residues long. Germline V gene data show CDR1 as MNHEY and CDR2 as SVGAGI. V lost 6 bases and J lost 2; bases outside the gene matches: 5. CDR3 sequence: CASSRTSGPYNEQFF. The CDR3 DNA reads TGTGCCAGCAGCCGCACTAGCGGGCCCTACAATGAGCAGTTCTTC.

This chain links TRBV12-5 with TRBJ2-1, with TRBD2 matching over 11 bases. The ends lost 4 bases at V and 4 bases at J; junction bases unmatched: 3. The germline CDR1 and CDR2 sequences are LGHNT and FRNRAP. This CDR3 is built from 15 residues. This chain's CDR3 is CASGSSGGLYNEQFF. As DNA, the CDR3 is TGTGCTAGTGGTTCTAGCGGGGGGCTTTACAATGAGCAGTTCTTC.

This clone was counted only a few times. The V gene is TRBV11-2, the J gene TRBJ1-1; no firm D call. This CDR3 comprises 13 residues. V was shortened by 0 bases and J by 7 bases, with 9 bases between the two germline ends. The germline V gene has CDR1 SGHAT and CDR2 FQNNGV. The CDR3 region has the DNA TGTGCCAGCAGCTTAGATCGAGGGCTTGAAGCTTTCTTT. Translation: CASSLDRGLEAFF.

This chain links TRBV11-1 with TRBJ2-7; D gene ambiguous. This CDR3 has 12 amino acids. The V end lost 2 bases, the J end lost 4 bases, and 6 bases lay between the germline ends. CDR1 and CDR2 (germline): SGHAT, FQDESV (reference sequence). In DNA form, the CDR3 reads TGTGCCAGCAGCTTATCCTATTACGAGCAGTACTTC. This translates into CASSLSYYEQYF.

In this sample, this clone turned up many times. The rearrangement joins TRBV27 to TRBJ2-1; 8 positions agree with TRBD1. Unmatched junction bases numbered 7, after V lost 5 bases and J lost 7 bases. There are 14 residues in the CDR3. In germline, CDR1 is MNHEY, CDR2 SMNVEV (reference sequence). CDR3 loop: CASSPQGAFNEQFF. The CDR3 DNA sequence: TGTGCCAGCAGTCCCCAGGGGGCCTTTAATGAGCAGTTCTTC.

The chain employs TRBV5-4 and TRBJ2-3; 8 nucleotides match TRBD2. CDR1 and CDR2 (germline): SGHNT, YYREEE (reference sequence). The CDR3 is 15 residues long. Losses at the gene ends were 2 bases for V and 2 bases for J; bases not matched to a gene: 4. CDR3 sequence (DNA): TGTGCCAGCAGCTTAGGTAGCGGGGCCACAGATACGCAGTATTTT. It encodes CASSLGSGATDTQYF.

The chain links TRBV5-1 to TRBJ2-3; 13 bases agree with TRBD2. V lost 4 bases, J lost 2 bases, and 10 bases stayed unmatched. Germline V gene data show CDR1 as SGHRS and CDR2 as YFSETQ. The CDR3 contains 18 residues. CDR3 residues: CASSPGTSGTLTTDTQYF. The CDR3 nucleotides read TGCGCCAGCAGCCCCGGGACTAGCGGGACTTTAACCACAGATACGCAGTATTTT.

Details on this clone: Other DNA sequences in the sample encode the same CDR3. CDR3 in DNA: TGTGCCATCAGTGGAGCGGGGGACACCGGGGAGCTGTTTTTT. This translates into CAISGAGDTGELFF. The V gene is TRBV10-3, the J gene TRBJ2-2; 8 nucleotides align to TRBD2. The V and J ends lost 4 bases and 3 bases, in that order; junction bases with no gene match: 1. CDR1 is ENHRY and CDR2 is SYGVKD in the germline V gene. The CDR3 covers 14 residues.

The gene calls are TRBV5-1 and TRBJ2-3; D gene unclear. The CDR3 runs to 16 residues. Germline V lookup: CDR1 SGHRS, CDR2 YFSETQ. V was cut by 6 bases and J by 0 bases, with 17 bases left in between. The CDR3 region is CASTNGGPMSTDTQYF. The CDR3 DNA follows: TGCGCCAGCACAAACGGCGGCCCCATGAGCACAGATACGCAGTATTTT.

This clone has only a few counts. The chain employs TRBV5-6 and TRBJ1-4, with unresolved D. Germline loops: CDR1 SGHDT, CDR2 YYEEEE. This CDR3 is built from 15 residues. Trimming left V 0 bases short and J 2 bases short, with 8 bases between. Here the CDR3 reads CASSLEFTTNEKLFF. For the CDR3, the DNA is TGTGCCAGCAGCTTGGAGTTTACTACTAATGAAAAACTGTTTTTT.

The chain carries TRBV3-1 (or the pseudogene TRBV3-2) and TRBJ1-3, with D maybe TRBD1 (5 bases). This CDR3 contains 16 residues. Germline V gene lookup returns CDR1 LGHDT and CDR2 YNNKEL (reference sequence). The germline V and J ends were trimmed by 1 base and 0 bases, with 10 bases remaining between them. The CDR3, as DNA: TGTGCCAGCAGCCAAGCCCTGGACAACTCTGGAAACACCATATATTTT. Amino acid sequence: CASSQALDNSGNTIYF.

This chain connects TRBV19 to TRBJ2-3; 11 nucleotides match TRBD1. Per germline, CDR1 LNHDA and CDR2 SQIVND (reference sequence). The CDR3 is 14 amino acids. Germline trimming cut 6 bases from V and 5 bases from J; bases unmatched to any gene: 4. CDR3 in DNA: TGTGCCAGTAGCCCGGGACAGGGGGAAGATACGCAGTATTTT. It translates to CASSPGQGEDTQYF.

The rearrangement uses TRBV7-2 and TRBJ2-3, with TRBD2 matching over 9 bases. With 6 bases clipped from V and 9 bases from J, the junction kept 1 base outside the gene matches. This CDR3 has 11 residues. The V gene's germline CDR1 is SGHTA and CDR2 FQGNSA. CDR3: CASRRGGTQYF. DNA of the CDR3: TGTGCCAGCAGGCGGGGGGGAACGCAGTATTTT.

The rearrangement joins TRBV11-2 to TRBJ2-5, with 8 bases that match TRBD2. This CDR3 is 14 amino acids long. CDR1 is SGHAT, CDR2 FQNNGV, per germline. J lost 2 bases, V lost 6 bases, and 5 bases had no gene match. CDR3 sequence reads: CASRASGLQETQYF. DNA for the CDR3: TGTGCCAGCAGGGCTAGCGGGTTGCAAGAGACCCAGTACTTC.

V gene TRBV19 combines with J gene TRBJ2-2, with 8 bases aligning to TRBD2. Germline assignment: CDR1 LNHDA and CDR2 SQIVND (reference sequence). This CDR3 is built from 15 residues. Trimming at V came to 3 bases and at J to 5 bases, leaving 5 bases not matched to a gene. CDR3 coding DNA: TGTGCCAGTAGTATCGGATCGGGAGGGACCGGGGAGCTGTTTTTT. Amino acids: CASSIGSGGTGELFF.

This chain connects TRBV5-4 to TRBJ2-7; 8 positions match TRBD1. J gave up 6 bases and V 5 bases, and 4 bases lay outside the gene matches. There are 12 residues in the CDR3. CDR1 SGHNT and CDR2 YYREEE come from the germline V gene (reference sequence). CDR3 in amino acids: CASSRQGAEQYF. The CDR3, as DNA: TGTGCCAGCAGTCGGCAGGGGGCCGAGCAGTACTTC. Together with reference TRBV5-4 and TRBJ2-7, the CDR3 gives the full variable domain: ETGVTQSPTHLIKTRGQQVTLRCSSQSGHNTVSWYQQALGQGPQFIFQYYREEENGRGNFPPRFSGLQFPNYSSELNVNALELDDSALYLCASSRQGAEQYFGPGTRLTVT.

V gene TRBV30 combines with J gene TRBJ1-1, with D tentatively TRBD1 (5 bases). CDR1 is GTSNPN and CDR2 is SVGIG in the germline V gene (reference sequence). Trimming took off 4 bases at V and 4 bases at J, with 16 bases between the two ends. The CDR3 sequence is 14 residues long. The CDR3 DNA reads as TGTGCCTGGACCAGGGCTCAGGGAAGCACTGAAGCTTTCTTT. This gives the protein CAWTRAQGSTEAFF.

Remarks on this clone: Additional DNA sequences in this sample encode the identical CDR3. This chain's CDR3 is CASSLGQNYGYTF. The DNA for the CDR3 is TGTGCCAGCAGTTTAGGACAAAACTATGGCTACACCTTC. The genes are TRBV28 and TRBJ1-2; D is perhaps TRBD1 (5 bases). In germline, CDR1 is MDHEN, CDR2 SYDVKM. Trimming took 2 bases from V and 2 from J, leaving 6 bases between them. This CDR3 has 13 amino acids.

J is TRBJ1-3 and V is TRBV28; 7 bases map to TRBD1. The CDR3 is 16 amino acids. Trimming took 8 bases from V and 4 from J; bases not matched to a gene: 14. Germline CDR1 and CDR2: MDHEN and SYDVKM. For the CDR3, the DNA is TGTGCCAGCGTCTCAGGGGGAAATCGTATCGGAAACACCATATATTTT. As protein: CASVSGGNRIGNTIYF. Full variable domain (missing parts from reference TRBV28 and TRBJ1-3): DVKVTQSSRYLVKRTGEKVFLECVQDMDHENMFWYRQDPGLGLRLIYFSYDVKMKEKGDIPEGYSVSREKKERFSLILESASTNQTSMYLCASVSGGNRIGNTIYFGEGSWLTVV.

This clone has just a few counts. The V gene is TRBV30, the J gene TRBJ1-2; D remains ambiguous. Germline CDR1 GTSNPN, CDR2 SVGIG (reference sequence). V dropped 7 bases and J dropped 0 bases, with 12 bases sitting between them. The CDR3 covers 13 residues. CDR3 loop: CASQRSSNYGYTF. CDR3 in DNA: TGTGCCTCCCAAAGGAGTTCTAACTATGGCTACACCTTC.

The genes are TRBV7-9 and TRBJ1-6; 7 positions agree with TRBD1. V gave up 5 bases and J gave up 9 bases; unmatched junction bases: 13. There are 16 residues in the CDR3. Germline assignment: CDR1 SEHNR and CDR2 FQNEAQ (reference sequence). The CDR3: CASSPRQGGWSSPLHF. The DNA of the CDR3 is TGTGCCAGCAGCCCCCGACAGGGCGGTTGGAGTTCACCCCTCCACTTT. The full variable domain, rest sourced from reference TRBV7-9 and TRBJ1-6, is DTGVSQNPRHKITKRGQNVTFRCDPISEHNRLYWYRQTLGQGPEFLTYFQNEAQLEKSRLLSDRFSAERPKGSFSTLEIQRTEQGDSAMYLCASSPRQGGWSSPLHFGNGTRLTVT.

The chain uses TRBV27 and TRBJ2-7; D may be TRBD1 (6 bases). In germline, CDR1 is MNHEY, CDR2 SMNVEV (reference sequence). Trimming removed 2 bases at V and 6 bases at J, with 17 bases between. This CDR3 spans 15 amino acids. As DNA, the CDR3 is TGTGCCAGCAGTTTAGTGGGAACAGGGACGACCGAGCAGTACTTC. Its translation is CASSLVGTGTTEQYF.

The chain joins TRBV9 to TRBJ1-4, with D maybe TRBD1 (5 bases). Germline CDR1 reads SGDLS; CDR2 reads YYNGEE. With 3 bases removed from V and 8 bases from J, the gap between germline ends came to 23 bases. The CDR3 contains 17 residues. The CDR3: CASSGAPGGEDREKLFF. The CDR3 DNA reads TGTGCCAGCAGCGGAGCCCCTGGGGGGGAGGACCGGGAAAAACTGTTTTTT.

The chain links TRBV5-4 to TRBJ1-4; 10 bases are a match to TRBD1. Per the germline V gene, CDR1 is SGHNT and CDR2 is YYREEE (reference sequence). The CDR3 spans 16 residues. V shed 4 bases, J shed 3 bases, and the junction held 6 bases outside the gene matches. The CDR3 DNA sequence: TGTGCCAGCAGCCCGGGACAGGGGTATCCTAATGAAAAACTGTTTTTT. Translating gives CASSPGQGYPNEKLFF.

This clone came up a few times. The chain carries TRBV5-1 and TRBJ2-7; 10 nucleotides match TRBD1. In germline, CDR1 is SGHRS, CDR2 YFSETQ. With 4 bases clipped from V and 0 bases from J, the junction kept 10 bases outside the gene matches. The CDR3 is 17 residues long. Here the CDR3 DNA reads TGCGCCAGCAGCCTACTGGGACAGGGGACTTCCTCCTACGAGCAGTACTTC. Translating gives CASSLLGQGTSSYEQYF.

J is TRBJ2-7 and V is TRBV10-3; 9 bases line up with TRBD1. CDR3 length: 14 residues. With 2 bases clipped from V and 12 bases from J, the junction kept 11 bases outside the gene matches. The germline V gene has CDR1 ENHRY and CDR2 SYGVKD. CDR3 DNA: TGTGCCATCAGTGAGGGGACAGGGATGTTTAGTCTGTACTTC. It encodes CAISEGTGMFSLYF.

The gene calls are TRBV4-1 and TRBJ1-4; TRBD1 is a possible D gene (5 bases). The ends were cut back, 3 bases at V and 6 bases at J, with 8 bases in the middle. CDR1 MGHRA and CDR2 YSYEKL come from the germline V gene. The CDR3 has 13 residues. CDR3 protein: CASSHVGDEKLFF. In nucleotides, the CDR3 is TGCGCCAGCAGCCACGTAGGGGATGAAAAACTGTTTTTT.

J is TRBJ2-1 and V is TRBV11-2; 9 nucleotides agree with TRBD1. Unmatched junction bases numbered 7, after V lost 5 bases and J lost 8 bases. CDR3 length: 14 amino acids. Germline CDR1 is SGHAT and CDR2 is FQNNGV. The CDR3, as DNA: TGTGCCAGCAGCCAGGACAGGGGCAGGGATGAGCAGTTCTTC. It is translated as CASSQDRGRDEQFF.

CDR3 protein: CASSADRDPSGNTIYF. The CDR3 nucleotides are TGTGCCAGCAGTGCAGACAGGGACCCCTCTGGAAACACCATATATTTT. The chain employs TRBV6-1 and TRBJ1-3; 7 bases align to TRBD1. With 4 bases clipped from V and 0 bases from J, the junction kept 6 bases outside the gene matches. CDR3 size: 16 residues. CDR1 and CDR2 (germline): MNHNS, SASEGT.